This T cell receptor beta chain was observed in a study of CD8 T cells in Susac syndrome. CDR3 length: 14 residues. V was pared by 0 bases and J by 1 base, with 6 bases between. The germline V gene has CDR1 MNHEY and CDR2 SVGAGI. 0.5 to 1 ug RNA was reverse transcribed with random hexamers. TCRdb re-called the immunoSEQ multiplex PCR reads with MiXCR, one entry per CDR3 protein. The sample records under 200,000 distinct CDR3 sequences, approximately 94% being singletons. The receptor was isolated from a human donor with Susac syndrome. This chain joins TRBV6-5 and TRBJ1-2, with D hard to call. The material sequenced was CD4+ T cells from PBMCs. The CDR3 bases are TGTGCCAGCAGTTACTCGGCAGTTAACTATGGCTACACCTTC. Translation: CASSYSAVNYGYTF.